One and the same sample provided the 31 T cell receptor beta chains below, sequenced in a study of OX40 agonist ivuxolimab in advanced cancers. TCRdb's table, derived via immunoSEQ multiplex PCR, lists solely in-frame clones and lacks some. The top ten hold 2% to 2.5% of the sample, which has 68,000 or so clones, about 89% seen once. Sequenced material: CD4+ or CD8+ T cells sorted from blood, taken in a trial of the OX40 agonist ivuxolimab. The receptors here all came from an adult with an advanced solid tumor such as melanoma, head and neck, liver or kidney cancer.

The chain recombines TRBV28 with TRBJ1-4; D unclear. V gave up 5 bases and J gave up 12 bases, with 13 bases separating them. The CDR3 is made up of 12 amino acids. Germline V gene lookup returns CDR1 MDHEN and CDR2 SYDVKM. DNA for the CDR3: TGTGCCAGCAGTACGCCAACCGGGGAACTGTTTTTT. Translation gives CASSTPTGELFF.

V and J are TRBV29-1 and TRBJ1-1; TRBD1 matches at 8 bases. This CDR3 spans 11 amino acids. In germline, CDR1 is SQVTM, CDR2 ANQGSEA. V lost 7 bases, J lost 3 bases, and 1 base stayed unmatched. The CDR3 reads CSGGQDTEAFF. The CDR3 DNA sequence: TGCAGCGGGGGACAGGACACTGAAGCTTTCTTT.

This clone was detected only a few times. This sequence joins TRBV4-3 and TRBJ1-6; 7 bases fit TRBD1. Unmatched junction bases numbered 0, after V lost 1 base and J lost 3 bases. This CDR3 comprises 15 residues. Germline CDR1 LGHNA, CDR2 YSLEER. The CDR3 DNA reads as TGCGCCAGCAGCCAAGGACAGGGCTATAATTCACCCCTCCACTTT. It encodes CASSQGQGYNSPLHF.

The chain joins TRBV6-5 to TRBJ2-3; no clear D. The CDR3 consists of 14 residues. Trimming pared 2 bases from V and 0 bases from J, leaving 6 bases between. The germline CDR1 and CDR2 sequences are MNHEY and SVGAGI. The CDR3 coding sequence is TGTGCCAGCAGTTACACGGACAGCACAGATACGCAGTATTTT. As protein: CASSYTDSTDTQYF.

The CDR3 DNA is TGTGCCAGCAGTTTTCGGAGTCTCCATGGTGAGCAGTTCTTC. This translates into CASSFRSLHGEQFF. The chain couples TRBV27 to TRBJ2-1; D gene unclear. The CDR3 spans 14 residues. Trimming removed 3 bases from V and 9 bases from J, with 15 bases in between. Germline CDR1 MNHEY, CDR2 SMNVEV (reference sequence).

This rearrangement joins TRBV29-1 to TRBJ1-2; no clear D. Germline loops: CDR1 SQVTM, CDR2 ANQGSEA. V was pared by 1 base and J by 6 bases, with 9 bases between. This CDR3 region has 12 residues. The CDR3 spells CSVEGLEDGYTF. The CDR3 nucleotides read TGCAGCGTTGAAGGTTTAGAAGATGGCTACACCTTC.

The V gene is TRBV5-1, the J gene TRBJ2-5; 7 bases are shared with TRBD2. CDR1 SGHRS and CDR2 YFSETQ come from the germline V gene. V lost 1 base to trimming and J lost 3 bases; unmatched junction nucleotides: 3. The CDR3 runs 14 residues. This chain's CDR3 is CASSLNLAEETQYF. CDR3 bases: TGCGCCAGCAGCTTGAACCTAGCGGAAGAGACCCAGTACTTC.

The rearrangement uses TRBV5-8 and TRBJ2-1; no clear D. This CDR3 region has 16 residues. The V end was cut by 4 bases, the J end by 0 bases, with 14 bases between. CDR1 and CDR2 (germline): SGHTS, YDEGEE. The CDR3 DNA reads TGTGCCAGCAGCCACAGACAAGCGAGCTCCTACAATGAGCAGTTCTTC. Its protein product is CASSHRQASSYNEQFF.

The CDR3: CASSLVSSGDEQFF. In DNA form, the CDR3 reads TGCGCCAGCAGCTTGGTCTCTAGCGGGGATGAGCAGTTCTTC. The V gene is TRBV5-1, the J gene TRBJ2-1, with TRBD2 identical over 9 bases. Unmatched junction bases numbered 3, after V lost 0 bases and J lost 8 bases. Germline CDR1 SGHRS, CDR2 YFSETQ. The CDR3 length is 14 residues.

The genes are TRBV5-1 and TRBJ1-2; 8 nucleotides line up with TRBD1. Looked up from germline, CDR1 is SGHRS and CDR2 is YFSETQ. The CDR3 length is 15 residues. V dropped 3 bases and J dropped 4; count of bases not matched to a gene: 8. The CDR3, as DNA: TGCGCCAGCAGCTCGGGGGACAGGCCAGCCTATGGCTACACCTTC. Translating it yields CASSSGDRPAYGYTF. Combining the CDR3 with reference TRBV5-1 and TRBJ1-2 gives the whole variable domain KAGVTQTPRYLIKTRGQQVTLSCSPISGHRSVSWYQQTPGQGLQFLFEYFSETQRNKGNFPGRFSGRQFSNSRSEMNVSTLELGDSALYLCASSSGDRPAYGYTFGSGTRLTVV.

This chain links TRBV11-3 with TRBJ2-1, with D perhaps matching TRBD1 (6 bases). CDR3 size: 14 residues. Trimming stripped 0 bases from V and 7 bases from J, with 10 bases between. Germline V lookup: CDR1 SGHNT, CDR2 YENEEA. CDR3 bases: TGTGCCAGCAGCTTAGAAGGGGGTTCGAATGAGCAGTTCTTC. Translated, it gives CASSLEGGSNEQFF. Together with reference TRBV11-3 and TRBJ2-1, the CDR3 gives the full variable domain: EAGVVQSPRYKIIEKKQPVAFWCNPISGHNTLYWYLQNLGQGPELLIRYENEEAVDDSQLPKDRFSAERLKGVDSTLKIQPAELGDSAVYLCASSLEGGSNEQFFGPGTRLTVL.

About this clone: A junction end diverges from the germline sequence, so it may reflect a read error. The CDR3 coding sequence is TGTGCCAGCAGTTTGGGCAGGGGAGATAACTATGGCTACACCTTC. Translation gives CASSLGRGDNYGYTF. The V and J genes are TRBV5-5 and TRBJ1-2; D is possibly TRBD1 (6 bases). The CDR3 extends over 15 amino acids. Germline assignment: CDR1 SGHKS and CDR2 YYEKEE (reference sequence).

This clone occurred a few times. The chain combines TRBV5-4 with TRBJ1-1, with TRBD1 matching 9 bases. V was clipped by 0 bases and J by 0 bases; unmatched bases: 3. Per the germline V gene, CDR1 is SGHNT and CDR2 is YYREEE (reference sequence). The CDR3 runs to 16 residues. CDR3 in amino acids: CASSLETGGLNTEAFF. CDR3 DNA sequence: TGTGCCAGCAGCTTGGAAACAGGGGGCTTGAACACTGAAGCTTTCTTT.

CDR3 in amino acids: CASSPRVTWQGDKYF. For the CDR3, the DNA is TGTGCCAGCTCACCACGTGTAACTTGGCAGGGAGATAAGTACTTC. The V gene is TRBV18, the J gene TRBJ2-7; D may correspond to TRBD1 or TRBD2 (5 bases each). The CDR3 is 15 residues long. Germline V gene data show CDR1 as KGHSH and CDR2 as LQKENI. Trimming shortened V by 1 base and J by 11 bases, and 21 bases separated the two germline ends.

CDR3 coding DNA: TGCGCCAGCAGCTGGGACGGAGTCTACGAGCAGTACTTC. Amino acids: CASSWDGVYEQYF. The chain couples TRBV5-1 to TRBJ2-7; D assignment may be TRBD1 or TRBD2 (5 bases each). The CDR3 length is 13 residues. V dropped 3 bases and J dropped 3 bases, with 10 bases sitting between them. Germline CDR1 is SGHRS and CDR2 is YFSETQ.

CDR3 sequence: CASSPRGNNEQFF. The CDR3, as DNA: TGTGCCAGCAGCCCCCGGGGCAACAATGAGCAGTTCTTC. The gene calls are TRBV11-3 and TRBJ2-1, with D perhaps matching TRBD1 or TRBD2 (5 bases each). V lost 5 bases and J 5 bases, leaving 10 bases between the germline ends. Germline V lookup: CDR1 SGHNT, CDR2 YENEEA. The CDR3 loop spans 13 amino acids. The whole variable domain, remainder taken from reference TRBV11-3 and TRBJ2-1, is EAGVVQSPRYKIIEKKQPVAFWCNPISGHNTLYWYLQNLGQGPELLIRYENEEAVDDSQLPKDRFSAERLKGVDSTLKIQPAELGDSAVYLCASSPRGNNEQFFGPGTRLTVL.

The gene calls are TRBV29-1 and TRBJ2-1; D call uncertain. The germline V gene encodes CDR1 SQVTM and CDR2 ANQGSEA. Trimming shortened V by 7 bases and J by 4 bases, and 14 bases separated the two germline ends. This CDR3 region has 13 residues. DNA for the CDR3: TGCAGCGCTTCCGACGGACCGTACAATGAGCAGTTCTTC. Protein product: CSASDGPYNEQFF.

The chain couples TRBV30 to TRBJ2-2; 7 bases align to TRBD2. Per germline, CDR1 GTSNPN and CDR2 SVGIG (reference sequence). Unmatched junction bases numbered 7, after V lost 4 bases and J lost 5 bases. This CDR3 is 14 amino acids long. The CDR3 spells CAWNGGSGTGELFF. In DNA, the CDR3 is TGTGCCTGGAACGGCGGGAGCGGGACCGGGGAGCTGTTTTTT.

V gene TRBV4-1 combines with J gene TRBJ2-5; 8 bases fit TRBD1. This CDR3 has 15 residues. V dropped 5 bases and J dropped 2; count of bases not matched to a gene: 7. The germline gives CDR1 MGHRA, CDR2 YSYEKL. The DNA for the CDR3 is TGCGCCAGCAGCGCATATGACAGGGGACAAGAGACCCAGTACTTC. This codes for CASSAYDRGQETQYF.

The CDR3 spells CASSLQATYEQYF. The CDR3, as DNA: TGTGCCAGCAGTTTACAGGCAACCTACGAGCAGTACTTC. The chain couples TRBV27 to TRBJ2-7; D not resolved. Germline loops: CDR1 MNHEY, CDR2 SMNVEV (reference sequence). The CDR3 covers 13 residues. V gave up 2 bases and J gave up 2 bases, with 7 bases separating them.

This clone has only a few counts. The CDR3 DNA is TGTGCCAGCAGTGACTTGATGAGCGAAACCCAGTACTTC. Its protein product is CASSDLMSETQYF. V is TRBV28 and J is TRBJ2-5; the D is unclear. CDR3 size: 13 residues. Germline assignment: CDR1 MDHEN and CDR2 SYDVKM. V shed 5 bases and J shed 8 bases, with 15 bases lying between them. The variable domain in full, with the rest retrieved from reference TRBV28 and TRBJ2-5, is DVKVTQSSRYLVKRTGEKVFLECVQDMDHENMFWYRQDPGLGLRLIYFSYDVKMKEKGDIPEGYSVSREKKERFSLILESASTNQTSMYLCASSDLMSETQYFGPGTRLLVL.

This clone turned up a few times. Other nucleotide sequences in the sample specify the same CDR3. The chain is built from TRBV7-2 and TRBJ2-5; D is unresolved. Germline lookup yields CDR1 SGHTA and CDR2 FQGNSA. V lost 1 base, J lost 2 bases, and 5 bases lay in between. CDR3 length equals 13 residues. DNA of the CDR3: TGTGCCAGCAGCTTAGGAGTACAAGAGACCCAGTACTTC. It specifies CASSLGVQETQYF.

In its sample, this clone ranks as medium-sized. The chain recombines TRBV4-1 with TRBJ1-4; no reliable D call. Germline V gives CDR1 MGHRA, CDR2 YSYEKL. The V and J ends lost 0 bases and 9 bases respectively, with 11 bases between them. This CDR3 comprises 14 residues. Written as DNA, the CDR3 is TGCGCCAGCAGCCAAGATTTGGGGTCACAAAAACTGTTTTTT. Protein sequence: CASSQDLGSQKLFF.

This clone came up a few times. The rearrangement joins TRBV6-4 to TRBJ1-5; tentatively, D is TRBD1 (6 bases). V was pared by 6 bases and J by 0 bases, with 12 bases between. Germline V gives CDR1 MRHNA, CDR2 SNTAGT. The CDR3 contains 15 residues. Here the CDR3 reads CASRPGAGSNQPQHF. The CDR3 coding sequence is TGTGCCAGCAGGCCGGGGGCAGGTAGCAATCAGCCCCAGCATTTT.

V and J are TRBV19 and TRBJ2-3; either TRBD1 or TRBD2 may fit D (6 bases each). V lost 1 base, J lost 1 base, and 12 bases lay in between. The CDR3 runs 16 residues. CDR1 is LNHDA and CDR2 is SQIVND in the germline V gene (reference sequence). CDR3 DNA sequence: TGTGCCAGTAGTATAGCCATGGGGGGCCGCACAGATACGCAGTATTTT. Translated, it gives CASSIAMGGRTDTQYF.

This clone was observed a single time. V is TRBV28 and J is TRBJ2-2; D gene ambiguous. The CDR3 runs 14 residues. The germline CDR1 and CDR2 sequences are MDHEN and SYDVKM. Trimming removed 0 bases from V and 7 bases from J, with 9 bases in between. CDR3 sequence: CASSLWEGIGELFF. In DNA form, the CDR3 reads TGTGCCAGCAGTTTATGGGAAGGAATCGGGGAGCTGTTTTTT.

The chain carries TRBV19 and TRBJ2-2, with no clear D. Trimming removed 5 bases at V and 0 bases at J, with 10 bases between. The length of the CDR3 is 15 residues. The germline V gene has CDR1 LNHDA and CDR2 SQIVND (reference sequence). CDR3 bases: TGTGCCAGTAGTCAAGCCCGGTCGAACACCGGGGAGCTGTTTTTT. Translating it yields CASSQARSNTGELFF.

The chain couples TRBV5-6 to TRBJ1-2; D unclear. Looked up from germline, CDR1 is SGHDT and CDR2 is YYEEEE. The V end was cut by 0 bases, the J end by 2 bases, with 11 bases between. The CDR3 has 15 amino acids. The CDR3 DNA follows: TGTGCCAGCAGCTTGGGGCCGTCCACCAACTATGGCTACACCTTC. Translated, it gives CASSLGPSTNYGYTF.

This clone was picked up one time. V and J are TRBV7-7 and TRBJ2-3; no clear D. CDR3 size: 13 residues. Trimming took 0 bases from V and 3 from J, leaving 4 bases between them. Germline V gives CDR1 SSHAT, CDR2 FNYEAQ (reference sequence). The DNA of the CDR3 is TGTGCCAGCAGCTTAGCCCTAACAGATACGCAGTATTTT. Translated, it gives CASSLALTDTQYF.

The chain joins TRBV7-2 to TRBJ2-3; D might be TRBD2 (5 bases). CDR1 and CDR2 (germline): SGHTA, FQGNSA. CDR3 size: 17 residues. Trimming shortened V by 7 bases and J by 1 base, and 21 bases separated the two germline ends. In DNA, the CDR3 is TGTGCCAGCACCCTCTATAGGATTCGGGGTCGCACAGATACGCAGTATTTT. This codes for CASTLYRIRGRTDTQYF.

This clone was counted once. The rearrangement links TRBV9 to TRBJ2-4, with D perhaps TRBD2 (5 bases). The germline V gene encodes CDR1 SGDLS and CDR2 YYNGEE. The CDR3 consists of 15 residues. The V and J ends lost 4 bases and 8 bases respectively, with 19 bases between them. DNA of the CDR3: TGTGCCAGCAGCACCCACGGGGAGATTAGGGACATTCAGTACTTC. This encodes CASSTHGEIRDIQYF.